In this sample, the clone carrying this T cell receptor beta chain turned up many times. The target antigen is unknown. Germline lookup yields CDR1 MGHRA and CDR2 YSYEKL. This CDR3 is built from 17 residues. V was pared by 0 bases and J by 0 bases, with 14 bases between. These data are taken from a study of T cell repertoires in cytomegalovirus infection. Study as a whole: Based on public TCR beta signatures, there were indications of CMV infection and of a matching HLA type. General study results and limits: It was HLA-C-restricted CMV-specific TCR beta clonotypes that dominated the response ex vivo. Frequencies of public TCR beta families were cumulated, and this identified carriers of CMV plus the relevant HLA.

TCRdb recomputed calls from the reads with MiXCR, one row per CDR3 protein. The profile covers around 320,000 distinct CDR3 sequences, with 9.5% appearing a single time and about 3.9% taken by the ten largest. The chain is built from TRBV4-1 and TRBJ1-1, with D perhaps TRBD1 (5 bases). The material sequenced was PBMCs. This TCR came from a human donor in good health (CMV status not recorded). Some clones in this sample may be carry-over from other donors' samples. CDR3 residues: CASSQDRASGMNTEAFF. DNA for the CDR3: TGCGCCAGCAGCCAAGACAGGGCCTCCGGAATGAACACTGAAGCTTTCTTT.